These 25 T cell receptor beta chains originate from one sample sequenced in a study of shared clonotypes between healthy human individuals. Repertoires were generated with immunoSEQ multiplex PCR, while TCRdb's copy carries only in-frame clones and drops some. The repertoire holds about 2.4 million clones, with approximately 94% as singletons. The source material was naive CD4+ T cells from PBMCs. Stated subset: CD45RA+ positively selected. All receptors derive from a man aged 18 to 29 in good health. Some clones in this sample may be carry-over from other donors' samples.

CDR3 sequence (DNA): TGCGCCAGCAGCCCCCGACTAGCGGGCACAGATACGCAGTATTTT. This encodes CASSPRLAGTDTQYF. The V and J genes are TRBV4-3 and TRBJ2-3, with 9 bases that match TRBD2. CDR1 and CDR2 (germline): LGHNA, YSLEER. The CDR3 runs to 15 residues. V gave up 4 bases and J gave up 1 base; unmatched junction bases: 3.

The chain recombines TRBV5-1 with TRBJ2-1, with 10 bases aligning to TRBD2. The CDR3 has 16 residues. From germline, CDR1 is SGHRS and CDR2 YFSETQ. V gave up 1 base and J gave up 9 bases; unmatched junction bases: 10. The DNA for the CDR3 is TGCGCCAGCAGCTTGACGCCTAGCGGGAGTTACGGTGAGCAGTTCTTC. This translates into CASSLTPSGSYGEQFF. The variable domain in full, with the rest retrieved from reference TRBV5-1 and TRBJ2-1, is KAGVTQTPRYLIKTRGQQVTLSCSPISGHRSVSWYQQTPGQGLQFLFEYFSETQRNKGNFPGRFSGRQFSNSRSEMNVSTLELGDSALYLCASSLTPSGSYGEQFFGPGTRLTVL.

The V gene is TRBV4-3, the J gene TRBJ2-3, with D perhaps TRBD2 (6 bases). CDR1 is LGHNA and CDR2 is YSLEER in the germline V gene. Trimming pared 3 bases from V and 2 bases from J, leaving 15 bases between. The CDR3 runs to 16 residues. CDR3 coding DNA: TGCGCCAGCAGCCACAAGAGGGGAGGTGTCACAGATACGCAGTATTTT. Encoded protein: CASSHKRGGVTDTQYF.

The genes are TRBV5-1 and TRBJ1-2; D gene unclear. Per the germline V gene, CDR1 is SGHRS and CDR2 is YFSETQ. Trimming stripped 4 bases from V and 7 bases from J, with 20 bases between. The length of the CDR3 is 15 residues. CDR3 nucleotide sequence: TGCGCCAGCAGCGTGACCTCCGCGGGGAACGCTGGCTACACCTTC. It yields the protein CASSVTSAGNAGYTF.

The chain joins TRBV5-1 to TRBJ2-7; a weak D match, TRBD2 (5 bases). CDR3 size: 13 residues. CDR1 and CDR2 (germline): SGHRS, YFSETQ. V lost 1 base and J 4 bases, leaving 9 bases between the germline ends. Written as DNA, the CDR3 is TGCGCCAGCAGCTTGCAGACGGGATACGAGCAGTACTTC. Protein sequence: CASSLQTGYEQYF.

The chain employs TRBV5-8 and TRBJ1-1; possibly TRBD1 for D (5 bases). This CDR3 region has 15 residues. V lost 4 bases to trimming and J lost 1 base, with 14 bases between them. Looked up from germline, CDR1 is SGHTS and CDR2 is YDEGEE. The CDR3, as DNA: TGTGCCAGCAGCCGGTTGAGGGGTCCGAACACTGAAGCTTTCTTT. Translation gives CASSRLRGPNTEAFF.

This sequence joins TRBV11-1 and TRBJ1-4; D is perhaps TRBD1 (6 bases). Trimming shortened V by 5 bases and J by 0 bases, and 16 bases separated the two germline ends. Germline V gene sequence: CDR1 SGHAT, CDR2 FQDESV (reference sequence). The CDR3 runs to 17 residues. The CDR3 DNA follows: TGTGCCAGCAGCCTGAGGGGGACCCCTGCAACTAATGAAAAACTGTTTTTT. It yields the protein CASSLRGTPATNEKLFF. Full variable domain (remainder filled in from reference TRBV11-1 and TRBJ1-4): EAEVAQSPRYKITEKSQAVAFWCDPISGHATLYWYRQILGQGPELLVQFQDESVVDDSQLPKDRFSAERLKGVDSTLKIQPAELGDSAMYLCASSLRGTPATNEKLFFGSGTQLSVL.

V usage is TRBV29-1 and J usage is TRBJ1-4; no reliable D call. There are 13 residues in the CDR3. The germline gives CDR1 SQVTM, CDR2 ANQGSEA. V dropped 3 bases and J dropped 7 bases, with 12 bases sitting between them. The CDR3 region has the DNA TGCAGCGTTGACATGGGGATGGGTGAAAAACTGTTTTTT. Encoded protein: CSVDMGMGEKLFF.

This rearrangement joins TRBV10-1 to TRBJ2-1, with D maybe TRBD2 (5 bases). The V and J ends lost 4 bases and 5 bases respectively, with 15 bases between them. Looked up from germline, CDR1 is WNHNN and CDR2 is SYGVQD (reference sequence). The CDR3 has 15 residues. CDR3 coding DNA: TGCGCCAGCAGTGCGGCCGGAGGCCGACACAATGAGCAGTTCTTC. Residues: CASSAAGGRHNEQFF.

The chain employs TRBV6-6 and TRBJ1-1; TRBD1 is a possible D gene (6 bases). The CDR3 has 13 amino acids. V was clipped by 6 bases and J by 1 base, with 9 bases between them. The germline V gene encodes CDR1 MNHNY and CDR2 SVGAGI (reference sequence). CDR3 residues: CASRSQGNTEAFF. The DNA for the CDR3 is TGTGCCAGCAGATCACAGGGGAACACTGAAGCTTTCTTT.

This chain uses TRBV30 with TRBJ2-5; D is ambiguous. Germline V lookup: CDR1 GTSNPN, CDR2 SVGIG (reference sequence). The CDR3 is made up of 13 amino acids. Trimming removed 0 bases from V and 2 bases from J, with 7 bases in between. The CDR3 coding sequence is TGTGCCTGGAGTGTAATTGCACAAGAGACCCAGTACTTC. It specifies CAWSVIAQETQYF.

The rearrangement links TRBV11-3 to TRBJ1-4; possible D gene TRBD1, 5 bases. The V end was cut by 2 bases, the J end by 7 bases, with 23 bases between. CDR1 is SGHNT, CDR2 YENEEA, per germline. This CDR3 comprises 18 residues. This CDR3 is CASSLRGRFAGLGEKLFF. Written as DNA, the CDR3 is TGTGCCAGCAGCTTACGTGGGAGATTCGCAGGGCTGGGTGAAAAACTGTTTTTT.

The V and J genes are TRBV7-3 and TRBJ2-2, with no clear D. In germline, CDR1 is SGHTA, CDR2 FQGTGA. The CDR3 is 16 amino acids. The V and J ends lost 5 bases and 3 bases respectively, with 16 bases between them. CDR3 DNA: TGTGCCAGCAGCACACGTTGGGGTGGGGACACCGGGGAGCTGTTTTTT. Translated: CASSTRWGGDTGELFF.

This clone appeared a single time. The chain links TRBV7-9 to TRBJ1-2, with TRBD1 matching over 7 bases. The V gene's germline CDR1 is SEHNR and CDR2 FQNEAQ (reference sequence). With V trimmed by 1 base and J by 1 base, 6 bases remained unmatched. The length of the CDR3 is 16 residues. CDR3: CASSLGSGGLNYGYTF. The CDR3 nucleotides read TGTGCCAGCAGCTTAGGTTCAGGGGGACTTAACTATGGCTACACCTTC.

This chain joins TRBV5-1 and TRBJ2-7; the match to TRBD2 covers 11 bases. Per germline, CDR1 SGHRS and CDR2 YFSETQ. Germline trimming cut 1 base from V and 6 bases from J; bases unmatched to any gene: 6. The CDR3 runs to 15 residues. CDR3 sequence: CASSLTGTSGSEQYF. Here the CDR3 DNA reads TGCGCCAGCAGCTTGACCGGGACTAGCGGCAGCGAGCAGTACTTC. Filled out from reference TRBV5-1 and TRBJ2-7, the complete variable domain reads KAGVTQTPRYLIKTRGQQVTLSCSPISGHRSVSWYQQTPGQGLQFLFEYFSETQRNKGNFPGRFSGRQFSNSRSEMNVSTLELGDSALYLCASSLTGTSGSEQYFGPGTRLTVT.

The V and J genes are TRBV11-2 and TRBJ1-1; no firm D call. Deletions cut 5 bases from V and 1 base from J, with 17 bases between. Germline V lookup: CDR1 SGHAT, CDR2 FQNNGV. CDR3 length: 16 residues. The CDR3 loop reads CASSPLQWVGNTEAFF. The DNA of the CDR3 is TGTGCCAGCAGCCCCCTCCAATGGGTGGGGAACACTGAAGCTTTCTTT.

V and J are TRBV7-9 and TRBJ2-3; D may be TRBD1 or TRBD2 (5 bases each). V was clipped by 4 bases and J by 0 bases, with 23 bases between them. The CDR3 has 19 amino acids. Germline V CDR1 and CDR2: SEHNR, FQNEAQ (reference sequence). CDR3 sequence reads: CASSSPGQAWPPSTDTQYF. The DNA for the CDR3 is TGTGCCAGCAGCTCTCCGGGGCAGGCCTGGCCGCCTAGCACAGATACGCAGTATTTT. Complete variable domain (other parts from reference TRBV7-9 and TRBJ2-3): DTGVSQNPRHKITKRGQNVTFRCDPISEHNRLYWYRQTLGQGPEFLTYFQNEAQLEKSRLLSDRFSAERPKGSFSTLEIQRTEQGDSAMYLCASSSPGQAWPPSTDTQYFGPGTRLTVL.

V gene TRBV6-1 combines with J gene TRBJ2-1; no clear D gene. V was cut by 5 bases and J by 9 bases, with 17 bases left in between. The CDR3 spans 14 residues. The germline gives CDR1 MNHNS, CDR2 SASEGT. CDR3 in DNA: TGTGCCAGCAGTCAACCTCGCTTTAGTGGTGAGCAGTTCTTC. Translation gives CASSQPRFSGEQFF.

V gene TRBV28 combines with J gene TRBJ2-2; TRBD2 matches at 8 bases. The length of the CDR3 is 14 residues. The J segment lost 4 bases and the V segment lost 6 bases, leaving 4 bases of the junction unmatched. CDR1 is MDHEN and CDR2 is SYDVKM in the germline V gene. The CDR3 loop is CASRRTSLTGELFF. CDR3 nucleotide sequence: TGTGCCAGCAGACGGACTAGCCTCACCGGGGAGCTGTTTTTT.

V gene TRBV7-9 combines with J gene TRBJ1-4; D is ambiguous. Trimming took 5 bases from V and 0 from J, leaving 10 bases between them. Germline CDR1 SEHNR, CDR2 FQNEAQ (reference sequence). The CDR3 is 15 residues long. Here the CDR3 DNA reads TGTGCCAGCAGCCCCTCCACTGCAACTAATGAAAAACTGTTTTTT. Protein: CASSPSTATNEKLFF. The full variable domain, completed using reference TRBV7-9 and TRBJ1-4, is DTGVSQNPRHKITKRGQNVTFRCDPISEHNRLYWYRQTLGQGPEFLTYFQNEAQLEKSRLLSDRFSAERPKGSFSTLEIQRTEQGDSAMYLCASSPSTATNEKLFFGSGTQLSVL.

The chain employs TRBV4-2 and TRBJ2-4; TRBD1 or TRBD2 may be the D gene (5 bases each). The V and J ends lost 1 base and 1 base respectively, with 11 bases between them. CDR1 is LGHNA and CDR2 is YNFKEQ in the germline V gene. The CDR3 contains 16 residues. The CDR3 region has the DNA TGTGCCAGCAGCCAAGCGGGGCCTGAGGCCAAAAACATTCAGTACTTC. It encodes CASSQAGPEAKNIQYF.

This sequence joins TRBV7-9 and TRBJ1-3; 9 bases fit TRBD1. V lost 3 bases to trimming and J lost 4 bases; unmatched junction nucleotides: 7. Germline assignment: CDR1 SEHNR and CDR2 FQNEAQ (reference sequence). The CDR3 has 16 amino acids. The CDR3 bases are TGTGCCAGCAGCTTCCGAGGACAGGGGTTGGGAAACACCATATATTTT. Its protein product is CASSFRGQGLGNTIYF.

V usage is TRBV10-3 and J usage is TRBJ2-1; 10 bases map to TRBD2. Germline CDR1 reads ENHRY; CDR2 reads SYGVKD. Trimming took 6 bases from V and 4 from J; bases not matched to a gene: 6. There are 15 residues in the CDR3. CDR3 nucleotide sequence: TGTGCCATCAGAGAACTAGCGGGGAAGTACAATGAGCAGTTCTTC. Amino acids: CAIRELAGKYNEQFF.

On this clone: The same CDR3 also results from other DNA sequences found in this sample. This chain connects TRBV6-6 to TRBJ1-6; D gene ambiguous. V lost 4 bases and J 8 bases, leaving 6 bases between the germline ends. The CDR3 extends over 12 amino acids. Germline CDR1 and CDR2: MNHNY and SVGAGI (reference sequence). The CDR3, as DNA: TGTGCCAGCAGTTTCCCGGATTCACCCCTCCACTTT. Translation gives CASSFPDSPLHF.

This chain uses TRBV28 with TRBJ1-3, with D possibly TRBD1 on 6 matching bases. CDR3 length: 15 amino acids. Deletions cut 4 bases from V and 4 bases from J, with 14 bases between. Germline CDR1 reads MDHEN; CDR2 reads SYDVKM. The CDR3 DNA follows: TGTGCCAGCAGTTCGGGGGGCGCCGAGGGAAACACCATATATTTT. This gives the protein CASSSGGAEGNTIYF.